The next 9 T cell receptor beta chains were all read from a single sample in a study of T cell repertoires in cytomegalovirus infection. One entry per CDR3 protein, called by TCRdb with MiXCR from the reads. The sample lists about 830,000 distinct CDR3 sequences, less than 35% seen once, with around an eighth in the top ten. What these receptors recognize is not known. The sample was cultured CD8+ T cells from PBMCs, taken from culture after CMV antigen stimulation. These receptors were collected from a human donor in good health (CMV status not recorded). Some clones in this sample may be carry-over from other donors' samples.

This chain uses TRBV6-5 with TRBJ1-5; D is ambiguous. Germline V lookup: CDR1 MNHEY, CDR2 SVGAGI. The V and J ends lost 5 bases and 2 bases respectively, with 16 bases between them. CDR3 length: 16 amino acids. The DNA of the CDR3 is TGTGCCAGCAGTCTACACGCCACCGCGGGCAATCAGCCCCAGCATTTT. Translation: CASSLHATAGNQPQHF.

V gene TRBV14 combines with J gene TRBJ2-2; D remains ambiguous. V was pared by 1 base and J by 11 bases, with 8 bases between. The V gene's germline CDR1 is SGHDN and CDR2 FVKESK. This CDR3 is 12 amino acids long. For the CDR3, the DNA is TGTGCCAGCAGCCAAGGGAACGGAGAGCTGTTTTTT. This encodes CASSQGNGELFF. Combining the CDR3 with reference TRBV14 and TRBJ2-2 gives the whole variable domain EAGVTQFPSHSVIEKGQTVTLRCDPISGHDNLYWYRRVMGKEIKFLLHFVKESKQDESGMPNNRFLAERTGGTYSTLKVQPAELEDSGVYFCASSQGNGELFFGEGSRLTVL.

There are a few counts of this clonotype. This rearrangement joins TRBV6-2 or TRBV6-3 to TRBJ2-4; D is undetermined. V was shortened by 7 bases and J by 0 bases, with 22 bases between the two germline ends. The CDR3 has 18 residues. Germline values: CDR1 MNHEY, CDR2 SVGEGT. Here the CDR3 DNA reads TGTGCCAGCACCCCTTTCCCTCCAGAAGATACAGCCAAAAACATTCAGTACTTC. It codes for CASTPFPPEDTAKNIQYF.

The chain employs TRBV7-6 and TRBJ1-5, with 7 positions matching TRBD1. The CDR3 sequence is 16 residues long. Trimming removed 5 bases from V and 1 base from J; junction bases left unmatched: 8. Germline V CDR1 and CDR2: SGHVS, FNYEAQ. CDR3 amino acids: CASSPGTVPSNQPQHF. The CDR3 DNA reads TGTGCCAGCAGCCCCGGGACAGTTCCGAGCAATCAGCCCCAGCATTTT. The entire variable domain, with the rest obtained from reference TRBV7-6 and TRBJ1-5, is as follows: GAGVSQSPRYKVTKRGQDVALRCDPISGHVSLYWYRQALGQGPEFLTYFNYEAQQDKSGLPNDRFSAERPEGSISTLTIQRTEQRDSAMYRCASSPGTVPSNQPQHFGDGTRLSIL.

This clonotype appeared once. The chain combines TRBV9 with TRBJ2-1; D unresolved. CDR1 SGDLS and CDR2 YYNGEE come from the germline V gene. There are 12 residues in the CDR3. Trimming cost V 3 bases and J 6 bases, with 7 bases left between them. CDR3: CASSEIFNEQFF. The CDR3 coding sequence is TGTGCCAGCAGCGAGATATTCAATGAGCAGTTCTTC.

The chain uses TRBV20-1 and TRBJ1-1; D not resolved. CDR3 size: 14 residues. The V gene lost 3 bases and the J gene lost 4 bases, with 15 bases spanning the gap. Germline assignment: CDR1 DFQATT and CDR2 SNEGSKA (reference sequence). The CDR3 region has the DNA TGCAGTGCTAGCCTGATACGATCGGGCACTGAAGCTTTCTTT. It specifies CSASLIRSGTEAFF.

This clonotype occurred a few times. The chain employs TRBV15 and TRBJ1-4; tentative D call: TRBD1 (6 bases). The CDR3 runs 11 residues. Germline values: CDR1 LNHNV, CDR2 YYDKDF (reference sequence). V was pared by 8 bases and J by 8 bases, with 9 bases between. The CDR3 coding sequence is TGTGCCACCTGGGGGGGCGAAAAACTGTTTTTT. Its protein product is CATWGGEKLFF.

This clonotype appeared a few times. The chain carries TRBV3-1 and TRBJ1-1; no clear D gene. The CDR3 runs to 16 residues. The V end was cut by 0 bases, the J end by 7 bases, with 18 bases between. The germline V gene has CDR1 LGHDT and CDR2 YNNKEL (reference sequence). The CDR3 sequence is CASSQDRTTSRNEAFF. Here the CDR3 DNA reads TGTGCCAGCAGCCAAGATCGTACTACCTCGAGGAATGAAGCTTTCTTT.

A note on this clonotype: This could be a read error, since a much larger clone is one nucleotide away. The chain carries TRBV5-6 and TRBJ2-7; the match to TRBD1 covers 8 bases. CDR3 length equals 13 residues. After removal of 4 bases from V and 2 bases from J, the junction contained 2 bases not matched to a gene. Germline values: CDR1 SGHDT, CDR2 YYEEEE. The CDR3 bases are TGTGCCAGCAGCACGGACAGGGCCTACGAGCAGTACTTC. It encodes CASSTDRAYEQYF.